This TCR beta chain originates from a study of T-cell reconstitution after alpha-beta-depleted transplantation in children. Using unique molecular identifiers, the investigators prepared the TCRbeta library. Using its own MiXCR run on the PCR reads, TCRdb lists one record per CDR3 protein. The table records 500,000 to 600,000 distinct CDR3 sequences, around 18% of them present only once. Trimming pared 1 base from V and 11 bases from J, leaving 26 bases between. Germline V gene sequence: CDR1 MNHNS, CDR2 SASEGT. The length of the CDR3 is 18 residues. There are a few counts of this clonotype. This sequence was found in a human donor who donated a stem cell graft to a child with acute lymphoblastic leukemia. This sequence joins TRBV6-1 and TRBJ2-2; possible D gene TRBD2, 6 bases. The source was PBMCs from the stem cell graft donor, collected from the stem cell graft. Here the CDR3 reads CASSEVSFRGSRPAELFF. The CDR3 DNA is TGTGCCAGCAGTGAAGTTAGCTTCCGGGGGTCACGACCGGCAGAGCTGTTTTTT.